The source of this T cell receptor beta chain is a study of synovial regulatory T cells in juvenile arthritis. Some clones are missing from TCRdb's copy, which holds only in-frame ones; the method was immunoSEQ multiplex PCR. The sample holds around 2,400 clones. Synovial fluid was collected with matched peripheral blood from each patient with active arthritis. The 11 donors had active juvenile idiopathic arthritis, with 3 polyarticular and 8 oligoarticular cases. Sequencing was carried out using Treg cells from the synovium. The TCR sequence derives from a donor aged 2-35 years with juvenile idiopathic arthritis.

The CDR3: CASSKAGLAGADTQYF. This chain joins TRBV21-1 and TRBJ2-3; TCRdb lists TRBD2, though no DNA is available to test this call. TRBV21-1 is an annotated pseudogene. This CDR3 is 16 amino acids long. DNA is not on record.